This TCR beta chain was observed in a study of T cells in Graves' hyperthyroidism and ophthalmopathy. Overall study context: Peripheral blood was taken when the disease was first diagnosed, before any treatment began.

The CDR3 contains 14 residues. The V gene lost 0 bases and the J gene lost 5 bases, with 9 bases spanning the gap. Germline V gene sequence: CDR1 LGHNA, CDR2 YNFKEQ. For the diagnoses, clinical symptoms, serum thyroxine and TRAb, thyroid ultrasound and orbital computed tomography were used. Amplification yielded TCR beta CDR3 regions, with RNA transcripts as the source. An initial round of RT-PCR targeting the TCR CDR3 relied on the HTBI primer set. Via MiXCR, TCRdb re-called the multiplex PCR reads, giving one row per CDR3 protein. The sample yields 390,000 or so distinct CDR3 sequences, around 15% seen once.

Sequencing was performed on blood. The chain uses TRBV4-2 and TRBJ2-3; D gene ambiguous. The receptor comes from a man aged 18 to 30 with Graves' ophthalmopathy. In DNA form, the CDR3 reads TGTGCCAGCAGCCAAGACCTAGAGCAAGATACGCAGTATTTT. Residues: CASSQDLEQDTQYF.